The sample holds one count of the clone carrying this T cell receptor (beta chain). Its antigen is undetermined. These data come from a study of T cell responses to AZD1222 COVID-19 vaccine. Profiled with immunoSEQ multiplex PCR; TCRdb holds only in-frame clones, not every one. Among roughly 200,000 clones listed, 88% were seen once. Study-level results: Spike as a whole was targeted by vaccine-associated CD4 TCRs, dominant at 160-218 and 743-854.

This clonotype originated in an adult in good health. Sequences were derived from peripheral blood, sampled on day 0 of AZD1222 vaccination.

In nucleotides, the CDR3 is TGTGCCAGTAGTGCGACAGGGCGGGAAAACACTGAAGCTTTCTTT. Amino acid sequence: CASSATGRENTEAFF. The chain joins TRBV19 to TRBJ1-1; 7 nucleotides match TRBD1. The CDR3 is made up of 15 amino acids. The V and J ends lost 5 bases and 2 bases, in that order; junction bases with no gene match: 8. Looked up from germline, CDR1 is LNHDA and CDR2 is SQIVND (reference sequence).